A selection of T cell receptor beta chains follows, all from one sample in a study of blood T cell repertoires in COVID-19. Generated by immunoSEQ multiplex PCR, the TCRdb table keeps only in-frame clones and is missing some. The sample contains 110,000 or so clones, 65% to 85% of which appear only once. Sequencing used peripheral blood. The source is a man in his fifties with acute or convalescent COVID-19. Each CDR3 is given with its conserved first and last residue. D genes are given only for firm matches. A row's size may be missing; if present it is once, few, many or a size class.

D gene	V gene	clone size	J gene	CDR3 DNA	CDR3 protein
TRBD1	TRBV4-1	-	TRBJ1-4	TGCGCCAGCAGCCTACGGACAGGGGGCACTAATGAAAAACTGTTTTTT	CASSLRTGGTNEKLFF
TRBD1	TRBV19	-	TRBJ2-2	TGTGCCAGTAGGGCACAGGGGGCAAGGACCGGGGAGCTGTTTTTT	CASRAQGARTGELFF
TRBD2	TRBV28	-	TRBJ2-1	TGTGCCAGCAGTGGGAGAGAGCGGGGGATCTACAATGAGCAGTTCTTC	CASSGRERGIYNEQFF
-	TRBV19	-	TRBJ1-2	TGTGCCAGTAGTATAGAGAAACAGGCGAATAACTATGGCTACACCTTC	CASSIEKQANNYGYTF
-	TRBV5-1	-	TRBJ2-5	TGCGCCAGCAGCCGGAGCCAGGGGACAGAGACCCAGTACTTC	CASSRSQGTETQYF
-	TRBV24-1	-	TRBJ2-1	TGTGCCACCACGGCCCCAGGATCCTACAATGAGCAGTTCTTC	CATTAPGSYNEQFF
-	TRBV5-1	-	TRBJ1-1	TGCGCCAGCAGCTCTGCGGGACGTATGAACACTGAAGCTTTCTTT	CASSSAGRMNTEAFF
-	TRBV4-1	-	TRBJ2-3	TGCGCCAGCAGCCACAGGGGCCGGGTCACAGATACGCAGTATTTT	CASSHRGRVTDTQYF
-	TRBV18	-	TRBJ1-1	TGTGCCAGCTCACCACAGAGTGCGTCTGAAGCTTTCTTT	CASSPQSASEAFF
-	TRBV19	-	TRBJ1-2	TGTGCCAGTAGTATAGATGGCGCCGGGAACTATGGCTACACCTTC	CASSIDGAGNYGYTF
TRBD1	TRBV5-5	-	TRBJ1-1	TGTGCCAGCAGCTTCGGACAGGGGGCTATGAACACTGAAGCTTTCTTT	CASSFGQGAMNTEAFF
TRBD1	TRBV3-1/TRBV3-2	-	TRBJ1-2	TGTGCCAGCACCGGACAGGCAACTAACTATGGCTACACCTTC	CASTGQATNYGYTF
-	TRBV19	-	TRBJ2-6	TGTGCCAGTAGTCATCGACAGACTGGGGCCAACGTCCTGACTTTC	CASSHRQTGANVLTF
-	TRBV11-2	-	TRBJ1-6	TGTGCCAGCAGCTTTCTGGGGGCAGGTTCACCCCTCCACTTT	CASSFLGAGSPLHF
TRBD1	TRBV27	many	TRBJ1-2	TGTGCCAGTAGAATAGGGGGCTCAAACTATGGCTACACCTTC	CASRIGGSNYGYTF
-	TRBV7-9	few	TRBJ1-6	TGTGCCAGCAGCGGGCCGGGACTGGATGGTTCACCCCTCCACTTT	CASSGPGLDGSPLHF
TRBD1	TRBV19	-	TRBJ1-5	TGTGCCAGTAGTAGCCGGACAGGGAAGTACCAGCCCCAGCATTTT	CASSSRTGKYQPQHF
-	TRBV30	few	TRBJ1-5	TGTGCCTGGAGTCCAAGGGGAAGACAGCCCCAGCATTTT	CAWSPRGRQPQHF
TRBD1	TRBV6-5	-	TRBJ1-6	TGTGCCAGCAAGGGGGGGACAGGAAATTCACCCCTCCACTTT	CASKGGTGNSPLHF
-	TRBV24-1	-	TRBJ1-2	TGTGCCACCAGTGATTTTTCCCAAAACTATGGCTACACCTTC	CATSDFSQNYGYTF
-	TRBV15	few	TRBJ2-4	TGTGCCACCAGCAGAGATCGGCAGGAGGAGATTGCCAAAAACATTCAGTACTTC	CATSRDRQEEIAKNIQYF
-	TRBV6-5	-	TRBJ1-1	TGTGCCAGCAGTTACGGAAGGAGCGGAAACACTGAAGCTTTCTTT	CASSYGRSGNTEAFF
-	TRBV13	-	TRBJ2-5	TGTGCCAGCAGCTTAGGCCGAAGGGGGACGAGGGAAGAGACCCAGTACTTC	CASSLGRRGTREETQYF
-	TRBV14	few	TRBJ1-3	TGTGCCAGCAGCCCCCTGGGGGGGCCTGGAGGAAACACCATATATTTT	CASSPLGGPGGNTIYF
-	TRBV6-1	-	TRBJ1-2	TGTGCCAGCAGCCCCCGGGGCTATGGCTACACCTTC	CASSPRGYGYTF
TRBD1	TRBV12-5	-	TRBJ1-1	TGTGCTAGTGGTCCCGGACAGGGCGACGGGAACACTGAAGCTTTCTTT	CASGPGQGDGNTEAFF
-	TRBV29-1	-	TRBJ1-1	TGCAGCGTTGCACAGGCCATGAACACTGAAGCTTTCTTT	CSVAQAMNTEAFF
-	TRBV5-1	once	TRBJ2-2	TGCGCCAGCAGCTGGGGACAACCCGGGGAGCTGTTTTTT	CASSWGQPGELFF
TRBD1	TRBV19	-	TRBJ1-2	TGTGCCAGTAGTATAAGGACAGGGCGGGGCTACACCTTC	CASSIRTGRGYTF
-	TRBV6-5	-	TRBJ2-7	TGTGCCAGCAGAGCTACCCCGAACCCCTACGAGCAGTACTTC	CASRATPNPYEQYF
-	TRBV5-5	-	TRBJ1-5	TGTGCCAGCAGCTTGAGGCAGGGTGACAATCAGCCCCAGCATTTT	CASSLRQGDNQPQHF